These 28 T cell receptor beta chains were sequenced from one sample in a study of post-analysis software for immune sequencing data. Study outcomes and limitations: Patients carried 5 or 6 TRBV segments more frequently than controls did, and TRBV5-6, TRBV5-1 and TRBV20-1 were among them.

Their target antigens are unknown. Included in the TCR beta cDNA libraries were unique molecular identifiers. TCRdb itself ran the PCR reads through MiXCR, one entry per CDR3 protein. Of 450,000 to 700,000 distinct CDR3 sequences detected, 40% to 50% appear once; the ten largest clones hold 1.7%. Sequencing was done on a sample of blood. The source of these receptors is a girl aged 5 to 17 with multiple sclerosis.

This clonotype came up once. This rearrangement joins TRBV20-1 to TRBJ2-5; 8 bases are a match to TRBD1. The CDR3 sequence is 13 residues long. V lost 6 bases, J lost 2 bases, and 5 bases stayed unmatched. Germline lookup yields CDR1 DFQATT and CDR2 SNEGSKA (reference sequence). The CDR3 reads CSAETGEQETQYF. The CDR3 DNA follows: TGCAGTGCAGAGACAGGGGAGCAAGAGACCCAGTACTTC.

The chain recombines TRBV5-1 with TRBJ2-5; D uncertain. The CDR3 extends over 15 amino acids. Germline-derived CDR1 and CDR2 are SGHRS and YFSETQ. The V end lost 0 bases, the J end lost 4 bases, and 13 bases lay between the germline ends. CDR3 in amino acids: CASSLVNPWSETQYF. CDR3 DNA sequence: TGCGCCAGCAGCTTGGTTAACCCCTGGTCAGAGACCCAGTACTTC.

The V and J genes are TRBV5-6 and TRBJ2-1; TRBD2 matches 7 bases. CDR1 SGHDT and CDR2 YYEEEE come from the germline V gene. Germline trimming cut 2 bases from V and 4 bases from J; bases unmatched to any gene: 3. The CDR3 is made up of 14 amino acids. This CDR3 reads CASSFTGGYNEQFF. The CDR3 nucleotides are TGTGCCAGCAGCTTTACCGGGGGGTACAATGAGCAGTTCTTC.

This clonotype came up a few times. The CDR3 nucleotides are TGCAGTGCTAGAGATCTGCTAGCGGGAGATCTAGAGACCCAGTACTTC. This encodes CSARDLLAGDLETQYF. V is TRBV20-1 and J is TRBJ2-5, with 10 positions matching TRBD2. This CDR3 contains 16 residues. With V trimmed by 0 bases and J by 4 bases, 8 bases remained unmatched. Germline CDR1 and CDR2: DFQATT and SNEGSKA (reference sequence).

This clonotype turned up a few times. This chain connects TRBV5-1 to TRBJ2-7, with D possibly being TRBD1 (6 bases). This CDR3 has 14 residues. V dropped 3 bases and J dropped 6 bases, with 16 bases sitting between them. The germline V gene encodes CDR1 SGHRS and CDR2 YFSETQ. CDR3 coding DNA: TGCGCCAGCAGCTGGGGGCCGAGGCAGGGCGAGCAGTACTTC. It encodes CASSWGPRQGEQYF.

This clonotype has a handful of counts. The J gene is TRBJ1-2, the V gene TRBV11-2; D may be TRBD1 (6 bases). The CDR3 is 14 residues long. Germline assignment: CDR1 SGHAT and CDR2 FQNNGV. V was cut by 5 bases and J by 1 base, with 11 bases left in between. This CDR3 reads CASSRNRDNYGYTF. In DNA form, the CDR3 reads TGTGCCAGCAGCCGGAACAGGGATAACTATGGCTACACCTTC.

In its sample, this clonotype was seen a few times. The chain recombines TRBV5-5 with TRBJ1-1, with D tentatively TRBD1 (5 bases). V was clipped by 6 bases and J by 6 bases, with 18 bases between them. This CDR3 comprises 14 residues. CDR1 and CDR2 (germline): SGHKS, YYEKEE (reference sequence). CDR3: CASNQGRDAPEAFF. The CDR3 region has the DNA TGTGCCAGCAACCAGGGCCGGGATGCCCCTGAAGCTTTCTTT. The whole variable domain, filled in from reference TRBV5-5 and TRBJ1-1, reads DAGVTQSPTHLIKTRGQQVTLRCSPISGHKSVSWYQQVLGQGPQFIFQYYEKEERGRGNFPDRFSARQFPNYSSELNVNALLLGDSALYLCASNQGRDAPEAFFGQGTRLTVV.

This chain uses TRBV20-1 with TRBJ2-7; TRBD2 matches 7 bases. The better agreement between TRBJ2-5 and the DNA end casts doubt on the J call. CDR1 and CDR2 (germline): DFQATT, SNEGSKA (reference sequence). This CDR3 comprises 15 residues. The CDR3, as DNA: TGCAGTGCTAGAGGCCCTAGCGGTTGGCAAGAGACCCAGTACTTC. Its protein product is CSARGPSGWQETQYF.

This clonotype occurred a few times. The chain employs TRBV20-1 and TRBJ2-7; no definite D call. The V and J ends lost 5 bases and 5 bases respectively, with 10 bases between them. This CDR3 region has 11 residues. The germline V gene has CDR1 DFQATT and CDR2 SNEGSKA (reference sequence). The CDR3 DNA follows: TGCAGTGCTCTGGCCGCTCACGAGCAGTACTTC. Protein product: CSALAAHEQYF.

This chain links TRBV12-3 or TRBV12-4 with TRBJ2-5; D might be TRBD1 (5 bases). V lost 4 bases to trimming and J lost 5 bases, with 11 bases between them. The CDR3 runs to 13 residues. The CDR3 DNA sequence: TGTGCCAGCAGTTCCCTAGGACACGAGACCCAGTACTTC. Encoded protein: CASSSLGHETQYF.

Written as DNA, the CDR3 is TGTGCCAGCAGATCAAAGGGCCTATTTTTGACGGCGCAGTATTTT. This codes for CASRSKGLFLTAQYF. The V and J genes are TRBV7-2 and TRBJ2-3; D gene unclear. Per germline, CDR1 SGHTA and CDR2 FQGNSA. CDR3 length: 15 residues. The V gene lost 6 bases and the J gene lost 10 bases, with 23 bases spanning the gap. The whole variable domain, remainder taken from reference TRBV7-2 and TRBJ2-3, is GAGVSQSPSNKVTEKGKDVELRCDPISGHTALYWYRQSLGQGLEFLIYFQGNSAPDKSGLPSDRFSAERTGGSVSTLTIQRTQQEDSAVYLCASRSKGLFLTAQYFGPGTRLTVL.

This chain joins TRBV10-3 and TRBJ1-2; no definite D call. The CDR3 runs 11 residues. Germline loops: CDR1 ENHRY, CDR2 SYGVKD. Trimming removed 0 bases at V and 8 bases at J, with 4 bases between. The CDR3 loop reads CAISESNGYTF. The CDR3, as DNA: TGTGCCATCAGTGAGTCGAACGGCTACACCTTC.

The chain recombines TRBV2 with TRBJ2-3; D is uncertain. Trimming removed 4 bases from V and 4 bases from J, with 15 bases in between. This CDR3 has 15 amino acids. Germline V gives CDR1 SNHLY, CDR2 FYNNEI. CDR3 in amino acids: CASSVEGIRADTQYF. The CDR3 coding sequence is TGTGCCAGCAGTGTAGAAGGGATCCGGGCAGATACGCAGTATTTT.

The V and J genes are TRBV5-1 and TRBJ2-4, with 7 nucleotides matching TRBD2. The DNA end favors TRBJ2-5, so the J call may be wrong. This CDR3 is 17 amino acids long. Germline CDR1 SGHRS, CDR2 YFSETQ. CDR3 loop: CASSLVMGRGSRETQYF. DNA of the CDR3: TGCGCCAGCAGCTTGGTTATGGGGCGGGGGAGCCGAGAGACCCAGTACTTC.

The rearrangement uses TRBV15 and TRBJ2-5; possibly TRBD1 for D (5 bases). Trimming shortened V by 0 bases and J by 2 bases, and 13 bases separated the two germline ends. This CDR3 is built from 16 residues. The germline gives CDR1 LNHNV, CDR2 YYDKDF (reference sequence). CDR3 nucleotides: TGTGCCACCAGCAGAGATAGTTTGACAGATCAAGAGACCCAGTACTTC. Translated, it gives CATSRDSLTDQETQYF.

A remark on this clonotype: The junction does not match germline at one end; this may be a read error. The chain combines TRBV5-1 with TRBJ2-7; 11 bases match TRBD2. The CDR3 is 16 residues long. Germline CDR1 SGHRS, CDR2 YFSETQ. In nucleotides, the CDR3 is TGCGCCGGCAGCCCCGAGACTAGCGGGACCTCCTACGAGCAGTACTTC. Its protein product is CAGSPETSGTSYEQYF.

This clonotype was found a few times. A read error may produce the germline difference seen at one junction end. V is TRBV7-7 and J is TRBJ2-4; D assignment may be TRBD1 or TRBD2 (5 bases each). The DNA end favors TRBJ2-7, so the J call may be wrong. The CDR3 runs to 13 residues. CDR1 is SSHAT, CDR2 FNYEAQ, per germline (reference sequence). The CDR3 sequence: CASSFGAAYEQYF. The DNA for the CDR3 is TGTGCTAGCAGTTTCGGGGCCGCCTACGAGCAGTACTTC.

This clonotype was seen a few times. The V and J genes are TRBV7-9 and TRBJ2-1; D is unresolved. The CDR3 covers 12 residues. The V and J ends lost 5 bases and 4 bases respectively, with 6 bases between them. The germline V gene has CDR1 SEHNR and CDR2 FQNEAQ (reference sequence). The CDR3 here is CASSRGYNEQFF. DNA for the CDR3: TGTGCCAGCAGCCGAGGATACAATGAGCAGTTCTTC.

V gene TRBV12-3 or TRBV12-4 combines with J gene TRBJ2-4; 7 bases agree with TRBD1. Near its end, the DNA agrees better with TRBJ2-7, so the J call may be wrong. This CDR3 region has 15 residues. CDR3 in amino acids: CASRLRQGWDYEQYF. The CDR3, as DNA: TGTGCCAGCAGACTCCGACAGGGCTGGGACTACGAGCAGTACTTC.

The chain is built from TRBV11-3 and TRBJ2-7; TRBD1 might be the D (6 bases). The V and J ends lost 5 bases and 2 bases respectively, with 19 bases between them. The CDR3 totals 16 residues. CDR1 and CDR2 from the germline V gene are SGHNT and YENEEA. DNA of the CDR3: TGTGCCAGCAGCCTCCCCCCTCTGGACAGTCCCTACGAGCAGTACTTC. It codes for CASSLPPLDSPYEQYF.

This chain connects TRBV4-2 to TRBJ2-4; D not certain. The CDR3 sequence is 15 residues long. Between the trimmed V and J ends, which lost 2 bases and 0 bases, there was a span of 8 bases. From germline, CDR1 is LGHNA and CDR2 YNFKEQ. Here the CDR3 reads CASSQPVLAKNIQYF. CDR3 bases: TGTGCCAGCAGCCAACCCGTACTAGCCAAAAACATTCAGTACTTC.

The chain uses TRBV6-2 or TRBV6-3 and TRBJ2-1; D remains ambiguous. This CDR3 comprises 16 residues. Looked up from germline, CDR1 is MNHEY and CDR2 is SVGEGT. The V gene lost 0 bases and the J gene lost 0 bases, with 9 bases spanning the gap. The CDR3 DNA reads TGTGCCAGCAGTTACTCGAAGGGCCCCTCCTACAATGAGCAGTTCTTC. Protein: CASSYSKGPSYNEQFF.

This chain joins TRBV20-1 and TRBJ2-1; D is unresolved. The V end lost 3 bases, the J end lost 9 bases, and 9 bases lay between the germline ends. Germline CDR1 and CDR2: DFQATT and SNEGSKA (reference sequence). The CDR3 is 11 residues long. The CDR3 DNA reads TGCAGTGCTAGCCAATGGGGTGAGCAGTTCTTC. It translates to CSASQWGEQFF.

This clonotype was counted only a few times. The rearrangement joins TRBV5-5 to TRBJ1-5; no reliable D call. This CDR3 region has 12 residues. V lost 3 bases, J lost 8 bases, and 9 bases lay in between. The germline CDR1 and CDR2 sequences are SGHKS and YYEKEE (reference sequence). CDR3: CASSSLSEPQHF. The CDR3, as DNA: TGTGCCAGCAGCTCCCTCTCGGAGCCCCAGCATTTT. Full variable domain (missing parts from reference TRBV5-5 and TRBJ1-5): DAGVTQSPTHLIKTRGQQVTLRCSPISGHKSVSWYQQVLGQGPQFIFQYYEKEERGRGNFPDRFSARQFPNYSSELNVNALLLGDSALYLCASSSLSEPQHFGDGTRLSIL.

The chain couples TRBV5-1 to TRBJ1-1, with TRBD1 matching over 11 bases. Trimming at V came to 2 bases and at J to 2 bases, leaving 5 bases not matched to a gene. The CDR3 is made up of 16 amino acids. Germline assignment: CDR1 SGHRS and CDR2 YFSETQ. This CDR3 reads CASSFGQGAVNTEAFF. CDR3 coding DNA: TGCGCCAGCAGCTTCGGACAGGGGGCTGTAAACACTGAAGCTTTCTTT.

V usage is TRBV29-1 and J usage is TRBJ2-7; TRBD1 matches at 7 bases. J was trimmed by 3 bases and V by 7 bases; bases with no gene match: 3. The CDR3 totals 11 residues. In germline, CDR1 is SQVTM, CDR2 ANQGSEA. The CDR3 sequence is CSAGQDYEQYF. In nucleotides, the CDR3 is TGCAGCGCCGGACAGGACTACGAGCAGTACTTC.

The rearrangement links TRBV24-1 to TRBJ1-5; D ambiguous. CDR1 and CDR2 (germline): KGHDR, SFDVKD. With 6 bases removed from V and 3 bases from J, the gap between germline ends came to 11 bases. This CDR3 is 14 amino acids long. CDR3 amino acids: CATSPASYNQPQHF. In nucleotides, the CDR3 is TGTGCCACCAGTCCAGCGAGTTACAATCAGCCCCAGCATTTT.

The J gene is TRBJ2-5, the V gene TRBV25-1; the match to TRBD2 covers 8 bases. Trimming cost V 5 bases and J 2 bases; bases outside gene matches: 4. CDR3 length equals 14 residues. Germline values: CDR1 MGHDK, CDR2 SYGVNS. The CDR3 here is CASSTSGHQETQYF. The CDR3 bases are TGTGCCAGCAGTACTAGCGGTCATCAAGAGACCCAGTACTTC.